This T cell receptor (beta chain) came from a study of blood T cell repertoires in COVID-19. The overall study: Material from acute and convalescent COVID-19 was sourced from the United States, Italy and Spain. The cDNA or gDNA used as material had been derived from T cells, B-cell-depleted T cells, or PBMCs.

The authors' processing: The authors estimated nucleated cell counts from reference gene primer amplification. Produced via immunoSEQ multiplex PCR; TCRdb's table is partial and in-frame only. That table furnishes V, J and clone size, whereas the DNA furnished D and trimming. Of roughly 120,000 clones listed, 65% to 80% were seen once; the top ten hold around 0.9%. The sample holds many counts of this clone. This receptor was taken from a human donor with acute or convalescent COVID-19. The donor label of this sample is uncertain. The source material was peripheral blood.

The CDR3 spells CASSPGQGWDNSPLHF. The CDR3, as DNA: TGTGCCAGCAGCCCCGGACAGGGTTGGGATAATTCACCCCTCCACTTT. The chain combines TRBV9 with TRBJ1-6, with TRBD1 matching 8 bases. Germline V gene sequence: CDR1 SGDLS, CDR2 YYNGEE. This CDR3 comprises 16 residues. The V segment lost 4 bases and the J segment 5 bases; nucleotides outside the gene matches: 8.